This TCR beta chain was recovered during a study of early T cells in non-severe SARS-CoV-2 infection. Across the whole study: Chains were not paired, and sequencing was done on bulk RNA from unsorted whole blood.

Looked up from germline, CDR1 is MGHDK and CDR2 is SYGVNS. J gave up 1 base and V 4 bases, and 16 bases lay outside the gene matches. This CDR3 is built from 18 residues. TCRdb used MiXCR to reprocess the 5' RACE reads, holding one entry per CDR3 protein. The data contain 25,000 to 30,000 distinct CDR3 sequences, roughly 5.4% of them singletons. This clonotype is termed medium-sized. The J gene is TRBJ2-7, the V gene TRBV25-1, with 7 bases matching TRBD2. The sequence was obtained from an adult who was a healthcare worker with PCR-confirmed SARS-CoV-2 infection or an uninfected control (not recorded which). Sequences were obtained from whole blood. CDR3 loop: CASSVGGLLAGASYEQYF. The CDR3 DNA sequence: TGTGCCAGCAGTGTGGGAGGGTTGCTGGCGGGAGCTTCCTACGAGCAGTACTTC.